Below, one T cell receptor beta chain is given with its context. Its antigen is still unknown. Base qualities are not recorded, but no much larger clone differs from it by a single base. The CDR3 starts with the cysteine, ends with the phenylalanine, and has 15 residues. The kept DNA is CDR3 alone, 45 bases in frame from the first base. The V end loses 0 bases and the J end loses 4 bases, and a stretch of 13 bases separates them. CDR1 and CDR2, per the germline V gene (reference sequence), are GTSNPN and SVGIG. Receptor libraries were prepared by the immunoSEQ multiplex PCR assay. T cell repertoires were profiled by deep sequencing of rearranged TCR beta loci, alongside multiparametric flow cytometry. TCRdb re-hosts the immuneACCESS table, in-frame sequences only. Its copies lack some clones; in the studies checked, an unresolved V gene accounts for under half of them, and the cause for the rest is not known. The sample table records 40,000 to 45,000 clones; about four fifths of these occur just once. Of the sample, around a quarter is held by the ten largest clones.

This sample is part of a study of lymphopenia after photon versus proton radiotherapy (dated by TCRdb to between 2019 and 2020). Study-wide context: In patients with gastrointestinal tumors who developed high-grade lymphopenia, the study compared the immunological effects of photon radiation therapy with those of proton radiation therapy. The cohort comprised some 20 patients with gastrointestinal tumors who received either photon or proton therapy and then developed lymphopenia. The study aimed to characterize how the two radiation modalities differ in their impact on the immune system.

What the research found in general, with its limitations: Once the lymphocyte count had reached its nadir, the repertoires of photon-treated patients showed oligoclonal expansion, particularly of CD8+ Temra cells, and this expansion drove the decline in diversity. The authors looked at the survival association only in patients who died, and they framed better survival with proton therapy as a possibility rather than a demonstrated result. Among patients across the cohort who died, overall survival time showed an inverse correlation with a larger post-nadir drop in TCR diversity. Relative stability during treatment was observed in proton-treated patients, whereas loss of naive T cells and TCR diversity and gain of effector/memory populations were observed in photon-treated patients.

This clonotype originated in a woman between 70 and 85 years old with pancreatic cancer. The sequence is built from TRBV30 and TRBJ1-5; there is no confident call for the D gene. The sample was peripheral blood, taken from a patient treated with proton-based radiotherapy. The CDR3: CAWSVSVRPNQPQHF. The DNA is TGTGCCTGGAGTGTATCAGTCCGGCCAAATCAGCCCCAGCATTTT.